A single sample is the source of the 24 T cell receptor beta chains below, sequenced in a study of Ad26.COV2.S vaccination and SARS-CoV-2 variants. The assay was immunoSEQ multiplex PCR, and TCRdb's table has in-frame clones only and misses some. The sample includes about 680,000 clones, around 92% of them seen just once. Treatment meaning: around 19 received Ad26.COV2.S at low or high dose, single or two shots; 5 received placebo; per-sample allocation not given. Vaccine and placebo recipients were sampled on day 63 after the first injection. The specimen comprised peripheral blood, sampled in a trial of Ad26.COV2.S vaccine versus placebo. The source is a person between 18 and 65 years old who received the Ad26.COV2.S COVID-19 vaccine or a placebo.

V is TRBV7-2 and J is TRBJ2-7; TRBD1 or TRBD2 may be the D gene (5 bases each). The germline V and J ends were trimmed by 4 bases and 4 bases, with 14 bases remaining between them. The CDR3 is made up of 14 amino acids. Germline lookup yields CDR1 SGHTA and CDR2 FQGNSA. The CDR3 loop reads CASSSWDGPYEQYF. The CDR3 coding sequence is TGTGCCAGCAGCTCTTGGGACGGACCGTACGAGCAGTACTTC.

This rearrangement joins TRBV12-3 or TRBV12-4 to TRBJ2-1; D gene ambiguous. CDR3 size: 12 residues. The germline V and J ends were trimmed by 6 bases and 10 bases, with 13 bases remaining between them. CDR3 amino acids: CASRATAGEQFF. In nucleotides, the CDR3 is TGTGCCAGCAGGGCGACTGCCGGCGAGCAGTTCTTC.

The rearrangement joins TRBV2 to TRBJ1-2, with 7 nucleotides matching TRBD1. The germline V gene encodes CDR1 SNHLY and CDR2 FYNNEI. The length of the CDR3 is 14 residues. After removal of 0 bases from V and 4 bases from J, the junction contained 2 bases not matched to a gene. The CDR3 nucleotides read TGTGCCAGCAGTGAAGCCGGGACAGCCTATGGCTACACCTTC. Its protein product is CASSEAGTAYGYTF.

The chain uses TRBV29-1 and TRBJ2-7; 9 bases align to TRBD1. The trim removed 7 bases at V and 4 bases at J, leaving 11 bases unmatched. CDR1 SQVTM and CDR2 ANQGSEA come from the germline V gene. There are 14 residues in the CDR3. DNA for the CDR3: TGCAGCGCTAGACGGGACAGGGCCGGGTACGAGCAGTACTTC. Its translation is CSARRDRAGYEQYF.

As for this clone: This may come from a read error, since a much larger clone is one base off. This chain links TRBV6-5 with TRBJ2-1; D not certain. CDR1 and CDR2 from the germline V gene are MNHEY and SVGAGI. This CDR3 region has 11 residues. Between the trimmed V and J ends, which lost 6 bases and 4 bases, there was a span of 4 bases. CDR3 in amino acids: CASRAYNEQFF. As DNA, the CDR3 is TGTGCCAGCAGAGCGTACAATGAGCAGTTCTTC.

The chain uses TRBV5-4 and TRBJ2-3; no reliable D call. V was cut by 4 bases and J by 2 bases, with 14 bases left in between. The CDR3 has 15 residues. CDR1 and CDR2 (germline): SGHNT, YYREEE (reference sequence). The CDR3 DNA sequence: TGTGCCAGCAGCCCAGTCCCCGGATCCACAGATACGCAGTATTTT. Translation gives CASSPVPGSTDTQYF.

J is TRBJ2-1 and V is TRBV11-2, with 9 bases fitting TRBD2. CDR3 length: 16 amino acids. V shed 3 bases, J shed 7 bases, and the junction held 10 bases outside the gene matches. CDR1 is SGHAT and CDR2 is FQNNGV in the germline V gene. This chain's CDR3 is CASSFPRLAGTNEQFF. The CDR3 region has the DNA TGTGCCAGCAGCTTCCCGAGGCTAGCGGGGACTAATGAGCAGTTCTTC.

The chain has TRBV11-2 and TRBJ1-3, with a possible D match to TRBD1 (6 bases). The ends were cut back, 3 bases at V and 4 bases at J, with 13 bases in the middle. CDR3 length: 15 residues. The germline V gene encodes CDR1 SGHAT and CDR2 FQNNGV. Here the CDR3 reads CASSFYTGSGNTIYF. CDR3 nucleotides: TGTGCCAGCAGCTTTTATACAGGGTCCGGAAACACCATATATTTT.

The chain recombines TRBV5-5 with TRBJ1-5, with D possibly TRBD1 on 5 matching bases. V was cut by 5 bases and J by 6 bases, with 18 bases left in between. Germline values: CDR1 SGHKS, CDR2 YYEKEE (reference sequence). The CDR3 spans 15 residues. CDR3 protein: CASSPAGEGSQPQHF. In DNA, the CDR3 is TGTGCCAGCAGTCCCGCGGGGGAGGGGTCTCAGCCCCAGCATTTT.

The chain recombines TRBV6-4 with TRBJ2-3; D may be TRBD2 (6 bases). Germline CDR1 reads MRHNA; CDR2 reads SNTAGT. The CDR3 has 14 residues. Trimming cost V 5 bases and J 6 bases, with 15 bases left between them. The CDR3 reads CASSSGTPFDTQYF. The CDR3 nucleotides are TGTGCCAGCAGTTCCGGGACTCCGTTTGATACGCAGTATTTT.

The V and J genes are TRBV6-6 and TRBJ1-6, with a weak D call TRBD1 (6 bases). This CDR3 has 16 residues. V was pared by 7 bases and J by 5 bases, with 18 bases between. The germline V gene encodes CDR1 MNHNY and CDR2 SVGAGI (reference sequence). The CDR3 region has the DNA TGTGCCAGCAATCAGAAGGGGGGGGTCGATAATTCACCCCTCCACTTT. Amino acid sequence: CASNQKGGVDNSPLHF.

The chain links TRBV19 to TRBJ2-3; 12 bases line up with TRBD2. The CDR3 contains 16 residues. The germline V gene has CDR1 LNHDA and CDR2 SQIVND (reference sequence). CDR3 coding DNA: TGTGAGGCCGAGGGACTAGCGGGCTCGAACACAGATACGCAGTATTTT. It encodes CEAEGLAGSNTDTQYF.

CDR3 DNA: TGTGCCAGCTCACCTAACTACAACACCGGGGAGCTGTTTTTT. Its protein is CASSPNYNTGELFF. The chain has TRBV18 and TRBJ2-2; no definite D call. With 3 bases removed from V and 2 bases from J, the gap between germline ends came to 7 bases. The CDR3 is 14 residues long. Per the germline V gene, CDR1 is KGHSH and CDR2 is LQKENI.

In nucleotides, the CDR3 is TGTGCCAGCAGTTACGATCAGTTAGCCAAAAACATTCAGTACTTC. Its protein product is CASSYDQLAKNIQYF. The V gene is TRBV6-5, the J gene TRBJ2-4, with unresolved D. The CDR3 extends over 15 amino acids. Germline CDR1 and CDR2: MNHEY and SVGAGI. V was pared by 2 bases and J by 0 bases, with 8 bases between.

This sequence joins TRBV18 and TRBJ1-2; 11 nucleotides agree with TRBD1. The CDR3 spans 13 residues. The germline gives CDR1 KGHSH, CDR2 LQKENI. V lost 6 bases to trimming and J lost 6 bases; unmatched junction nucleotides: 3. The CDR3 sequence is CASSDRGRDGYTF. The CDR3, as DNA: TGTGCCAGCTCGGACAGGGGGCGCGATGGCTACACCTTC. Using reference TRBV18 and TRBJ1-2 for the parts outside the CDR3, the full variable domain is NAGVMQNPRHLVRRRGQEARLRCSPMKGHSHVYWYRQLPEEGLKFMVYLQKENIIDESGMPKERFSAEFPKEGPSILRIQQVVRGDSAAYFCASSDRGRDGYTFGSGTRLTVV.

The rearrangement uses TRBV30 and TRBJ2-5; D might be TRBD1 (5 bases). The germline CDR1 and CDR2 sequences are GTSNPN and SVGIG (reference sequence). Deletions cut 2 bases from V and 4 bases from J, with 8 bases between. This CDR3 has 12 residues. This chain's CDR3 is CAWSKGAETQYF. CDR3 nucleotides: TGTGCCTGGAGTAAAGGGGCAGAGACCCAGTACTTC.

This sequence joins TRBV7-2 and TRBJ2-3; D is unresolved. The CDR3 sequence is 13 residues long. Germline V lookup: CDR1 SGHTA, CDR2 FQGNSA. V was clipped by 5 bases and J by 9 bases, with 15 bases between them. CDR3 in DNA: TGTGCCAGCAGCCCGCAAGAGGAAGTGACGCAGTATTTT. Protein: CASSPQEEVTQYF.

The gene calls are TRBV30 and TRBJ1-2, with 7 bases identical to TRBD1. CDR1 is GTSNPN, CDR2 SVGIG, per germline (reference sequence). This CDR3 has 14 residues. V gave up 4 bases and J gave up 3 bases; unmatched junction bases: 8. The CDR3 loop reads CAWTPDRTYYGYTF. CDR3 DNA sequence: TGTGCCTGGACCCCGGACAGGACCTACTATGGCTACACCTTC.

This chain joins TRBV6-6 and TRBJ1-6; no clear D. This CDR3 is 16 amino acids long. Germline V gives CDR1 MNHNY, CDR2 SVGAGI (reference sequence). Trimming removed 2 bases from V and 1 base from J, with 9 bases in between. CDR3 in DNA: TGTGCCAGCAGTTACGCCCCGAGGTCCTATAATTCACCCCTCCACTTT. Translating it yields CASSYAPRSYNSPLHF.

The V and J genes are TRBV7-2 and TRBJ2-5, with unresolved D. Germline CDR1 SGHTA, CDR2 FQGNSA. Trimming took off 1 base at V and 0 bases at J, with 9 bases between the two ends. The CDR3 loop spans 15 amino acids. The CDR3 bases are TGTGCCAGCAGCTTAGATATGGGGTACCAAGAGACCCAGTACTTC. Translating gives CASSLDMGYQETQYF.

A remark on this clone: Given a much more abundant clone one base away, this may be a read error. The chain combines TRBV16 with TRBJ2-7; unclear D gene. V lost 4 bases to trimming and J lost 3 bases, with 4 bases between them. The CDR3 extends over 11 amino acids. Germline CDR1 is KGHSY and CDR2 is FQNENV. CDR3 sequence reads: CASSPGYEQYF. CDR3 sequence (DNA): TGTGCCAGCAGCCCCGGCTACGAGCAGTACTTC.

The chain links TRBV19 to TRBJ2-7, with 9 positions matching TRBD1. Germline loops: CDR1 LNHDA, CDR2 SQIVND (reference sequence). V was pared by 3 bases and J by 1 base, with 4 bases of the junction left unmatched. The CDR3 runs to 15 residues. This CDR3 is CASSITGTGSYEQYF. DNA for the CDR3: TGTGCCAGTAGTATTACCGGGACAGGGTCCTACGAGCAGTACTTC.

This clone was seen a few times. The DNA for the CDR3 is TGCGCCAGCAGAACAGTTGGCGGGGAGCTGTTTTTT. Residues: CASRTVGGELFF. The chain recombines TRBV4-1 with TRBJ2-2, with unresolved D. This CDR3 contains 12 residues. Germline V gives CDR1 MGHRA, CDR2 YSYEKL. Trimming cost V 6 bases and J 7 bases, with 9 bases left between them.

This chain uses TRBV10-3 with TRBJ2-1; no clear D gene. The germline V gene encodes CDR1 ENHRY and CDR2 SYGVKD. This CDR3 contains 14 residues. V dropped 2 bases and J dropped 9 bases, with 14 bases sitting between them. Written as DNA, the CDR3 is TGTGCCATCAGTGAGCAGGCTCCAGCTGGTGAGCAGTTCTTC. It is translated as CAISEQAPAGEQFF.